This T cell receptor (beta chain) came from a study of blood T cell repertoires in COVID-19. Across the study: T cells, B-cell-depleted T cells, or PBMCs supplied cDNA or gDNA.

Study processing details: Scientists estimated how many nucleated cells there were by amplifying reference gene primers. The table came from immunoSEQ multiplex PCR; TCRdb's copy has only in-frame clones and leaves some out. V and J calls and clone size follow that table, whereas D and trimming were derived from the DNA. Of about 170,000 clones in the sample, roughly 70% are singletons; the top ten hold around 3%. Germline-derived CDR1 and CDR2 are ENHRY and SYGVKD. The trim removed 6 bases at V and 4 bases at J, leaving 3 bases unmatched. This CDR3 is 14 amino acids long. In this sample, this clone turned up once.

The chain is built from TRBV10-3 and TRBJ2-3; 11 positions agree with TRBD1. Source material: peripheral blood. The clonotype originates from a woman older than 75 with acute or convalescent COVID-19. The DNA of the CDR3 is TGTGCCATCAGGGACAGGGGGCTCGCAGATACGCAGTATTTT. Translation: CAIRDRGLADTQYF.